Sequencing of this T cell receptor beta chain was carried out in a study of a mutant IDH1 vaccine in newly diagnosed glioma. Study-level background: During weeks 1, 3, 5, 7, 11, 15, 19 and 23, patients received eight vaccinations. Initiation of the vaccine course occurred 4-6 weeks after radiotherapy alone, or alongside temozolomide cycles. Study-level points and caveats: Whatever changes occurred in top peripheral T cell clonotypes seemed unrelated to pseudoprogression. Detectable vaccine-induced immune responses arose in 80% to 95% of patients.

As for time point: week 5, during vaccination. Every vaccination contained 300 ug of the mutant IDH1 20-mer peptide and was paired with topical imiquimod. The method was immunoSEQ multiplex PCR; TCRdb's version includes in-frame clones alone and lacks a portion of them. The profile covers 45,000 to 60,000 clones, with just under 80% appearing a single time and roughly 4.8% taken by the ten largest. In the case of this clone: Its target is unknown.

Germline CDR1 LGHNA, CDR2 YSLEER. Trimming left V 3 bases short and J 2 bases short, with 14 bases between. The CDR3 is 15 amino acids. Sequenced here: PBMCs, sampled from a glioma patient whose treatment included an IDH1 peptide vaccine. The chain combines TRBV4-3 with TRBJ2-7; perhaps D is TRBD1 or TRBD2 (5 bases each). The TCR sequence derives from a man aged 45-60 years with glioma. CDR3 nucleotides: TGCGCCAGCAGCCAGGACACCGGGGATACCTACGAGCAGTACTTC. Its translation is CASSQDTGDTYEQYF.